These 12 T cell receptor beta chains originate from one sample sequenced in a study of post-analysis software for immune sequencing data. Unique-molecular-identifier-tagged TCR beta cDNA libraries were used. TCRdb processed the PCR reads anew with MiXCR; each CDR3 protein has one entry. The sample lists around 180,000 distinct CDR3 sequences; approximately 30% were seen once. Study observations and caveats: Relative to controls, patients had roughly five TRBV segments at higher frequency, with TRBV5-6, TRBV5-1 and TRBV20-1 among these.

For these TCRs, the target antigens are not known. Sequenced input: blood. The source is a girl aged 5-17 years with multiple sclerosis.

The sample holds many counts of this clonotype. The chain carries TRBV13 and TRBJ2-1, with a possible D match to TRBD1 (6 bases). Trimming shortened V by 1 base and J by 4 bases, and 11 bases separated the two germline ends. The CDR3 runs 15 residues. Germline V gene data show CDR1 as PRHDT and CDR2 as FYEKMQ (reference sequence). The CDR3 region has the DNA TGTGCCAGCAGCTTAGCGCAGGGGCCTTACAATGAGCAGTTCTTC. This translates into CASSLAQGPYNEQFF. Full variable domain (rest looked up from reference TRBV13 and TRBJ2-1): AAGVIQSPRHLIKEKRETATLKCYPIPRHDTVYWYQQGPGQDPQFLISFYEKMQSDKGSIPDRFSAQQFSDYHSELNMSSLELGDSALYFCASSLAQGPYNEQFFGPGTRLTVL.

In the case of this clonotype: Sequence at one end of the junction differs from germline and may be a read error. V is TRBV29-1 and J is TRBJ1-2; D is unclear. This CDR3 is 14 amino acids long. Germline V gene sequence: CDR1 SQVTM, CDR2 ANQGSEA. CDR3 sequence: CSVEGTAANHGYTF. The CDR3 bases are TGCAGCGTTGAGGGTACGGCGGCTAACCATGGCTACACCTTC.

Of note for this clonotype: Just one base apart from a much larger clone, this may be a read error. The chain carries TRBV6-5 and TRBJ2-1, with TRBD2 matching 8 bases. CDR3 length: 15 residues. In germline, CDR1 is MNHEY, CDR2 SVGAGI. CDR3 bases: TGTGACAGCAGCTATAGCGGGATCTCCTACAATGAGCAGTTCTTC. It is translated as CDSSYSGISYNEQFF.

The genes are TRBV7-9 and TRBJ1-5; 11 positions match TRBD1. Unmatched junction bases numbered 9, after V lost 5 bases and J lost 3 bases. Germline CDR1 reads SEHNR; CDR2 reads FQNEAQ (reference sequence). The CDR3 runs 17 residues. Here the CDR3 reads CASSKAGTGGPNQPQHF. The CDR3 DNA follows: TGTGCCAGCAGCAAAGCTGGGACAGGGGGGCCCAATCAGCCCCAGCATTTT.

For this clonotype: A much larger clone sits a single nucleotide away, making a read error possible. This CDR3 is CASQNRDGVNYGYTF. The CDR3 DNA sequence: TGTGCCAGCCAAAACCGCGACGGAGTTAACTATGGCTACACCTTC. The V gene is TRBV12-3 or TRBV12-4, the J gene TRBJ1-2, with unresolved D. V lost 8 bases and J 1 base, leaving 17 bases between the germline ends. This CDR3 contains 15 residues.

This clonotype was counted only a few times. This chain connects TRBV12-3 or TRBV12-4 to TRBJ2-5, with 13 bases aligning to TRBD2. J gave up 11 bases and V 7 bases, and 13 bases lay outside the gene matches. The CDR3 is 15 residues long. The CDR3 region is CASTQLAGGPGEQYF. The CDR3 region has the DNA TGTGCCAGCACCCAACTAGCGGGAGGGCCGGGGGAGCAGTACTTC.

The CDR3 bases are TGTGCCAGCAGCCCCGGTAGTTGGACGCATTTT. The encoded protein is CASSPGSWTHF. The chain combines TRBV28 with TRBJ1-5, with D uncertain. The CDR3 has 11 amino acids. V shed 6 bases and J shed 15 bases, with 15 bases lying between them. CDR1 and CDR2 from the germline V gene are MDHEN and SYDVKM. Full variable domain (rest looked up from reference TRBV28 and TRBJ1-5): DVKVTQSSRYLVKRTGEKVFLECVQDMDHENMFWYRQDPGLGLRLIYFSYDVKMKEKGDIPEGYSVSREKKERFSLILESASTNQTSMYLCASSPGSWTHFGDGTRLSIL.

This chain joins TRBV4-1 and TRBJ1-1; D uncertain. V was trimmed by 0 bases and J by 1 base, leaving 15 bases between them. Germline loops: CDR1 MGHRA, CDR2 YSYEKL. The CDR3 sequence is 17 residues long. The CDR3: CASSQDRRGSTNTEAFF. CDR3 nucleotide sequence: TGCGCCAGCAGCCAAGACCGCAGAGGGAGTACGAACACTGAAGCTTTCTTT.

This clonotype was recorded many times. The chain joins TRBV5-1 to TRBJ1-2; weak D call: TRBD1 (5 bases). This CDR3 has 15 residues. V was trimmed by 1 base and J by 4 bases, leaving 14 bases between them. Germline V gene sequence: CDR1 SGHRS, CDR2 YFSETQ. CDR3 DNA: TGCGCCAGCAGCTTGACGCCGGGACGCCTCTATGGCTACACCTTC. This sequence encodes CASSLTPGRLYGYTF.

V and J are TRBV2 and TRBJ2-3; D not certain. Germline assignment: CDR1 SNHLY and CDR2 FYNNEI. The V end was cut by 8 bases, the J end by 1 base, with 7 bases between. The CDR3 length is 12 residues. The CDR3 protein is CASLRGTDTQYF. In nucleotides, the CDR3 is TGTGCCAGCCTTCGAGGCACAGATACGCAGTATTTT.

The chain has TRBV13 and TRBJ1-4; no clear D gene. This CDR3 region has 15 residues. Germline assignment: CDR1 PRHDT and CDR2 FYEKMQ (reference sequence). The germline V and J ends were trimmed by 6 bases and 1 base, with 12 bases remaining between them. The CDR3 DNA follows: TGTGCCAGCAGTTCGCAGACAATAACTAATGAAAAACTGTTTTTT. Its translation is CASSSQTITNEKLFF.

This clonotype occurred once. V usage is TRBV5-1 and J usage is TRBJ2-7; weak D call: TRBD1 (6 bases). Germline CDR1 is SGHRS and CDR2 is YFSETQ. The length of the CDR3 is 14 residues. Between the trimmed V and J ends, which lost 3 bases and 4 bases, there was a span of 14 bases. The DNA of the CDR3 is TGCGCCAGCAGCTGGATGGGGGCTTCATACGAGCAGTACTTC. This gives the protein CASSWMGASYEQYF. Full variable domain (rest looked up from reference TRBV5-1 and TRBJ2-7): KAGVTQTPRYLIKTRGQQVTLSCSPISGHRSVSWYQQTPGQGLQFLFEYFSETQRNKGNFPGRFSGRQFSNSRSEMNVSTLELGDSALYLCASSWMGASYEQYFGPGTRLTVT.